This TCR beta chain is from a study of shared clonotypes between healthy human individuals. Across the study: Aged between 18 and 49, the donors were a couple of women and a few men. Study-level findings and limits: In having few donors, the study represented limited genetic and exposure-history diversity.

Concerning this clone: Its antigen is unidentified.

CDR3 length: 15 amino acids. The J segment lost 2 bases and the V segment lost 1 base, leaving 4 bases of the junction unmatched. In germline, CDR1 is SGHAT, CDR2 FQNNGV. Profiling relied on immunoSEQ multiplex PCR, and the TCRdb table lists in-frame clones only, not all of them. The profile shows 1.4 million or so clones, roughly 98.5% of them singletons. The sequenced sample was naive CD4+ T cells sorted from blood. Subset of the sample: CD45RA+ positively selected. The clonotype originates from a man aged 25-45 years in good health. The chain employs TRBV11-2 and TRBJ2-7, with 8 bases that match TRBD1. The CDR3 here is CASSLVGTGTYEQYF. CDR3 bases: TGTGCCAGCAGCTTAGTAGGGACAGGCACCTACGAGCAGTACTTC.